The 11 T cell receptor beta chains reported below all come from one sample, sequenced in a study of T-cell reconstitution after alpha-beta-depleted transplantation in children. TCRbeta library construction was performed incorporating unique molecular identifiers. From the PCR reads, TCRdb called clonotypes with MiXCR, one entry per CDR3 protein. The sample records over 200,000 distinct CDR3 sequences, around 8.4% being singletons. This material consisted of PBMCs, mostly from graft donor cells, taken 360 days after TCRalphabeta/CD19-depleted stem cell transplant. The receptors were gathered from a male patient between 2 and 15 years old who had a stem cell transplant for acute myeloid leukemia, so the T cells may come from the graft donor.

This clonotype was observed a handful of times. This chain connects TRBV12-3 or TRBV12-4 to TRBJ2-1, with D possibly matching TRBD2 (5 bases). V was shortened by 3 bases and J by 10 bases, with 19 bases between the two germline ends. This CDR3 region has 15 residues. The CDR3 DNA reads as TGTGCCAGCAGTTTGTCCCGGGAACCCCCTCGGGAGCAGTTCTTC. Its protein is CASSLSREPPREQFF.

This clonotype was seen ten or more times. The CDR3 protein is CSANLRGVGNQPQHF. The CDR3 coding sequence is TGCAGTGCTAACCTCAGGGGAGTCGGCAATCAGCCCCAGCATTTT. The genes are TRBV20-1 and TRBJ1-5; weak D call: TRBD1 (6 bases). In germline, CDR1 is DFQATT, CDR2 SNEGSKA (reference sequence). CDR3 length: 15 amino acids. V shed 4 bases and J shed 2 bases, with 15 bases lying between them.

This clonotype was picked up many times. V is TRBV6-6 and J is TRBJ2-5; TRBD2 might be the D (5 bases). V was clipped by 6 bases and J by 4 bases, with 12 bases between them. Germline-derived CDR1 and CDR2 are MNHNY and SVGAGI (reference sequence). The CDR3 has 13 residues. The CDR3 bases are TGTGCCAGCAGGACTGGAGGCGGAGAGACCCAGTACTTC. The encoded protein is CASRTGGGETQYF.

This clonotype was counted at least ten times. The chain is built from TRBV10-3 and TRBJ2-1; the D is unclear. The CDR3 runs 11 residues. V lost 3 bases and J 6 bases, leaving 3 bases between the germline ends. Germline V gene lookup returns CDR1 ENHRY and CDR2 SYGVKD. The CDR3: CAISEFNEQFF. CDR3 DNA sequence: TGTGCCATCAGTGAATTCAATGAGCAGTTCTTC.

This clonotype was counted ten times or more. This rearrangement joins TRBV6-2 or TRBV6-3 to TRBJ2-3; D might be TRBD1 (5 bases). CDR1 is MNHEY, CDR2 SVGEGT, per germline. V was clipped by 5 bases and J by 5 bases, with 20 bases between them. The CDR3 has 16 amino acids. CDR3 DNA sequence: TGTGCCAGCAGTAACCCAAATCCCGGACAAGGAGATACGCAGTATTTT. Its protein is CASSNPNPGQGDTQYF.

This clonotype came up many times. The chain links TRBV3-1 to TRBJ2-7; D is perhaps TRBD2 (5 bases). V was cut by 4 bases and J by 6 bases, with 13 bases left in between. Looked up from germline, CDR1 is LGHDT and CDR2 is YNNKEL (reference sequence). The CDR3 contains 13 residues. CDR3 sequence: CASSPIKGAEQYV. The DNA for the CDR3 is TGTGCCAGCAGCCCCATAAAGGGAGCCGAGCAGTACGTC.

At least ten counts were recorded for this clonotype. J is TRBJ2-3 and V is TRBV6-6, with 12 positions matching TRBD2. CDR1 and CDR2 from the germline V gene are MNHNY and SVGAGI (reference sequence). This CDR3 has 13 residues. Trimming took 10 bases from V and 6 from J; bases not matched to a gene: 5. The CDR3 region has the DNA TGTGCCATTCTAGCGGGAGGGCCCGATACGCAGTATTTT. It yields the protein CAILAGGPDTQYF.

This clonotype has only a few counts. The rearrangement uses TRBV7-3 and TRBJ2-1; no firm D call. The CDR3 loop spans 15 amino acids. Germline V lookup: CDR1 SGHTA, CDR2 FQGTGA. V lost 0 bases to trimming and J lost 0 bases, with 6 bases between them. The CDR3 nucleotides are TGTGCCAGCAGCTTAACGGTGAGCTCCTACAATGAGCAGTTCTTC. This sequence encodes CASSLTVSSYNEQFF. Full variable domain (outside the CDR3, taken from reference TRBV7-3 and TRBJ2-1): GAGVSQTPSNKVTEKGKYVELRCDPISGHTALYWYRQSLGQGPEFLIYFQGTGAADDSGLPNDRFFAVRPEGSVSTLKIQRTERGDSAVYLCASSLTVSSYNEQFFGPGTRLTVL.

This clonotype was detected many times. This chain joins TRBV12-3 or TRBV12-4 and TRBJ2-3; 12 positions agree with TRBD2. This CDR3 spans 15 amino acids. With 6 bases clipped from V and 7 bases from J, the junction kept 8 bases outside the gene matches. CDR3 residues: CASRRPGLAGHTQYF. CDR3 coding DNA: TGTGCCAGCAGACGACCGGGACTAGCGGGTCATACGCAGTATTTT.

This clonotype has at least ten counts. The chain carries TRBV12-3 or TRBV12-4 and TRBJ2-4; 10 nucleotides agree with TRBD1. With 3 bases clipped from V and 7 bases from J, the junction kept 3 bases outside the gene matches. The CDR3 sequence is 14 residues long. Written as DNA, the CDR3 is TGTGCCAGCAGTTTCGACAGGGGGCTGAACATTCAGTACTTC. Translated: CASSFDRGLNIQYF.

The chain has TRBV5-1 and TRBJ2-1, with D hard to call. CDR3 length: 15 amino acids. Germline V gives CDR1 SGHRS, CDR2 YFSETQ. The V end lost 2 bases, the J end lost 2 bases, and 11 bases lay between the germline ends. In nucleotides, the CDR3 is TGCGCCAGCAGCTTCGCAAGGCCCACCTACAATGAGCAGTTCTTC. Amino acids: CASSFARPTYNEQFF.